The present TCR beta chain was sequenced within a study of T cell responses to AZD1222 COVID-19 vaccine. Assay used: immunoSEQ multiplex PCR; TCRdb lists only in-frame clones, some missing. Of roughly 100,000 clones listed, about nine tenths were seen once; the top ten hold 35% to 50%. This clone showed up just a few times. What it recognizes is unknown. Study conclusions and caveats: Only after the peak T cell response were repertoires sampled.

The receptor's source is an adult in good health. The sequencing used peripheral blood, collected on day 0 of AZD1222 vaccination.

In DNA, the CDR3 is TGCAGCGTTCGGCCCAGACAGGGTCTCAATGAGCAGTTCTTC. It translates to CSVRPRQGLNEQFF. The V gene is TRBV29-1, the J gene TRBJ2-1; 7 nucleotides match TRBD1. The V gene end was trimmed by 5 bases and the J gene end by 6 bases; junction bases not matched to a gene: 10. Germline CDR1 and CDR2: SQVTM and ANQGSEA. The CDR3 is 14 residues long.